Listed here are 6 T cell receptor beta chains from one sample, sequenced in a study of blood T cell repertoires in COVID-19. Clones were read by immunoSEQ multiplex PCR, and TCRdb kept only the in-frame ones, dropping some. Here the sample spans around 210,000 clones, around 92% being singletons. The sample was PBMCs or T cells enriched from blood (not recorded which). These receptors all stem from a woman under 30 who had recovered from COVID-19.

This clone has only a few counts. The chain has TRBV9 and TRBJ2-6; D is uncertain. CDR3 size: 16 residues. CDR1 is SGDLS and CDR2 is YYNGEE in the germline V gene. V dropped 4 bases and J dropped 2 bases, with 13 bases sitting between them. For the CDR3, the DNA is TGTGCCAGCAGCCCGAGTGGTTTCGCTGGGGCCAACGTCCTGACTTTC. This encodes CASSPSGFAGANVLTF.

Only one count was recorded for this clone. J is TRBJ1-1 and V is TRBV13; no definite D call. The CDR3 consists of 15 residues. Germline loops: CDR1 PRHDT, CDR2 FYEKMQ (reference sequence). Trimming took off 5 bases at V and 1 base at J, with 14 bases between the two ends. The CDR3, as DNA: TGTGCCAGCAGCCCGTCGGGAGGATGGAACACTGAAGCTTTCTTT. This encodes CASSPSGGWNTEAFF.

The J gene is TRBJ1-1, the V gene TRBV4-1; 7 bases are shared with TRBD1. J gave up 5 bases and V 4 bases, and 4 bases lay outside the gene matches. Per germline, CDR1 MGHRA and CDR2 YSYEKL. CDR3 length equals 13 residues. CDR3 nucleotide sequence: TGCGCCAGCAGCCCGACAGGGTGGACTGAAGCTTTCTTT. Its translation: CASSPTGWTEAFF.

CDR3 sequence (DNA): TGTGCCAGCAGTTCAGGACTAGCGGGGGGTAACATTCAGTACTTC. This translates into CASSSGLAGGNIQYF. This chain links TRBV28 with TRBJ2-4; TRBD2 agrees at 14 bases. Trimming at V came to 4 bases and at J to 7 bases, leaving 3 bases not matched to a gene. This CDR3 contains 15 residues. CDR1 MDHEN and CDR2 SYDVKM come from the germline V gene. The full variable domain, its missing parts supplied by reference TRBV28 and TRBJ2-4, is DVKVTQSSRYLVKRTGEKVFLECVQDMDHENMFWYRQDPGLGLRLIYFSYDVKMKEKGDIPEGYSVSREKKERFSLILESASTNQTSMYLCASSSGLAGGNIQYFGAGTRLSVL.

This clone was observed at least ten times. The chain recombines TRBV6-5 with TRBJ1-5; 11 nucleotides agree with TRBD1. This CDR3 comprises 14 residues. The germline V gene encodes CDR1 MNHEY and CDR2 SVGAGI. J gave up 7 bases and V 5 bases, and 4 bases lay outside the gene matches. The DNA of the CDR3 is TGTGCCAGCAGTCACGGGACAGGGGGACAGCCCCAGCATTTT. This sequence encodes CASSHGTGGQPQHF.

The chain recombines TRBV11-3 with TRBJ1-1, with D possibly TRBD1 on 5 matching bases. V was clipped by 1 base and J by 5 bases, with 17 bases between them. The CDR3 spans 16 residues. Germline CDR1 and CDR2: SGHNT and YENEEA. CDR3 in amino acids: CASSLVVRGVWTEAFF. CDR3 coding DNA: TGTGCCAGCAGCTTAGTCGTTCGGGGGGTTTGGACTGAAGCTTTCTTT.